The clone carrying this T cell receptor beta chain occurred a few times. Antigen unknown. This entry belongs to a study of post-analysis software for immune sequencing data. Unique-molecular-identifier-tagged TCR beta cDNA libraries were used. MiXCR was run by TCRdb on the PCR reads, yielding one entry per CDR3 protein. The sample has about 460,000 distinct CDR3 sequences, approximately 46% seen once. Findings of the study overall: Five or six TRBV segments (TRBV5-6, TRBV5-1 and TRBV20-1 among them) occurred more frequently in patients than in controls.

From germline, CDR1 is MNHNY and CDR2 SVGAGI (reference sequence). The CDR3 sequence is 15 residues long. Germline trimming cut 6 bases from V and 8 bases from J; bases unmatched to any gene: 12. Sequenced sample: blood. The clonotype was recovered from a girl aged 10 to 17 with multiple sclerosis. V and J are TRBV6-6 and TRBJ2-3; the match to TRBD2 covers 9 bases. The chain's CDR3 is CASRRTSGPGVTQYF. DNA of the CDR3: TGTGCCAGCAGACGAACTAGCGGGCCGGGGGTTACGCAGTATTTT.